This T cell receptor beta chain is drawn from a study of blood T cell repertoires in COVID-19. Whole-study context: Italy, Spain and the United States were the sources of the convalescent and acute COVID-19 samples.

The CDR3 runs 16 residues. CDR1 MDHEN and CDR2 SYDVKM come from the germline V gene. V was pared by 2 bases and J by 5 bases, with 17 bases between. Original analysis: Scientists estimated how many nucleated cells there were by amplifying reference gene primers. Produced via immunoSEQ multiplex PCR; TCRdb's table is partial and in-frame only. The V and J calls and the clone size are those of that table, but D and trimming were determined from the DNA. This table holds 85,000 to 90,000 clones, roughly four fifths found once. The sequenced sample was peripheral blood. The source of this sequence is a woman older than 75 with acute or convalescent COVID-19. V is TRBV28 and J is TRBJ2-3; weak D call: TRBD2 (6 bases). The CDR3 nucleotides are TGTGCCAGCAGTTTACCGCGGGGCTCCGGGGTAGATACGCAGTATTTT. Translating it yields CASSLPRGSGVDTQYF. Full variable domain (missing parts from reference TRBV28 and TRBJ2-3): DVKVTQSSRYLVKRTGEKVFLECVQDMDHENMFWYRQDPGLGLRLIYFSYDVKMKEKGDIPEGYSVSREKKERFSLILESASTNQTSMYLCASSLPRGSGVDTQYFGPGTRLTVL.